This T cell receptor beta chain was obtained from a study of T cells after posttransplantation cyclophosphamide. Profiling relied on immunoSEQ multiplex PCR, and the TCRdb table lists in-frame clones only, not all of them. Altogether a few thousand clones are present, about 85% being singletons, with the ten largest covering 6.5% to 8%. The germline gives CDR1 SGHNT, CDR2 YYREEE (reference sequence). With 4 bases removed from V and 2 bases from J, the gap between germline ends came to 18 bases. CDR3 size: 16 residues. This clone was picked up one time. Its specificity is unknown. Overall study results and limits: Tissue-infiltrating T cells from skin or gut overlapped little with blood T cells. Recipient CMV seropositivity and CMV reactivation strongly tracked TRB clonality.

A marrow graft followed busulfan-fludarabine conditioning, with cyclophosphamide on days +3 and +4. Specimen: PBMCs, collected after allogeneic stem cell transplant with posttransplant cyclophosphamide. The receptor was derived from a female patient aged 45 to 65 who received an allogeneic stem cell transplant from an unrelated donor, was CMV-positive, and had acute and chronic GVHD. A subset of T cells may come from the graft donor. The V gene is TRBV5-4, the J gene TRBJ2-5; D is perhaps TRBD2 (7 bases). CDR3 loop: CASSRDNLGGQETQYF. The CDR3 nucleotides read TGTGCCAGCAGCCGGGACAACCTGGGGGGGCAAGAGACCCAGTACTTC.